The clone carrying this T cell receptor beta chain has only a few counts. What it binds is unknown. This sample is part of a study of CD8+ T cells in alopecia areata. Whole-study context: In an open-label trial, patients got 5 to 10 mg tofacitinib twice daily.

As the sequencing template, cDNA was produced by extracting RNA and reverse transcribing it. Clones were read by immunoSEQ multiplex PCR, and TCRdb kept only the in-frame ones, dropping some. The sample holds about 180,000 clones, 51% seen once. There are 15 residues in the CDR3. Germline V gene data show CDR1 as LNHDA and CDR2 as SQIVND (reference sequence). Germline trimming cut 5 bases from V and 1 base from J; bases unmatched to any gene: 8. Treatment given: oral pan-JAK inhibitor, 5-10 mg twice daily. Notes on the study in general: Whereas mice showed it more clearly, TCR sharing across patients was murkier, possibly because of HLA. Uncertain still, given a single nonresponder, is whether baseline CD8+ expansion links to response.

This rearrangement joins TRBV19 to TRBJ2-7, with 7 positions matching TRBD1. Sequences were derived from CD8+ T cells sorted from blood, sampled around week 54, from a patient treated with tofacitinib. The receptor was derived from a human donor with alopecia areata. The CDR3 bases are TGTGCCAGTAGTCCGAGACAGGGCCGATCCTACGAGCAGTACTTC. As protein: CASSPRQGRSYEQYF.